The T cell receptor beta chain described here comes from a study of blood T cell repertoires in COVID-19. Study information: Whether acute or convalescent, the COVID-19 samples came from the United States, Italy and Spain. Nucleic acid was either cDNA or gDNA, and it came from T cells, B-cell-depleted T cells, or PBMCs.

The CDR3 is 13 amino acids. V was pared by 4 bases and J by 2 bases, with 8 bases between. Germline V gene lookup returns CDR1 KGHSH and CDR2 LQKENI. The sample holds one count of this clone. Within the sample, other DNA sequences also encode this same CDR3. In the authors' methods: Estimated nucleated cell counts came from reference gene primer amplification. Produced via immunoSEQ multiplex PCR; TCRdb's table is partial and in-frame only. From that table come the V and J calls and clone size; the DNA was used to work out D and trimming. Of over 95,000 clones listed, roughly 84% are singletons. The sequence derives from a man between 70 and 80 years old with active or convalescent COVID-19. Sequences were obtained from peripheral blood. The rearrangement links TRBV18 to TRBJ1-1; D is perhaps TRBD1 (6 bases). DNA for the CDR3: TGTGCCAGCTCACTACAGGGAAACACTGAAGCTTTCTTT. Protein sequence: CASSLQGNTEAFF.